A selection of T cell receptor beta chains follows, all from one sample in a study of T cells after yellow fever vaccination. From the 5' RACE reads, TCRdb called clonotypes with MiXCR, one entry per CDR3 protein. Of about 220,000 distinct CDR3 sequences in the sample, approximately 3.3% were seen once. The sequencing here drew on CD4+ T cells sorted from PBMCs, taken 10 days after the yellow fever booster vaccination. Receptor source: a man in his late teens or twenties who received the YFV17D yellow fever vaccine. Each CDR3 is given with its conserved first and last residue. A D gene is named only where the DNA matches it firmly. For some rows the clone size is stated as once, few or many, or as a class when expanded; others skip it.

many	TRBV7-3	TRBJ1-1	-	TGTGCCAGCAGCCCCGGAGGGTGGGGGGTGAACACTGAAGCTTTCTTT	CASSPGGWGVNTEAFF
-	TRBV2	TRBJ2-5	TRBD1	TGTGCCAGCAGTGGGGACAGAAATGCGCGGAACTTC	CASSGDRNARNF
few	TRBV5-4	TRBJ2-4	TRBD1	TGTGCCAGCAGCCTACAGGGGACCGCCAAAAACATTCAGTACTTC	CASSLQGTAKNIQYF
many	TRBV7-2	TRBJ2-3	TRBD2	TGTGCCAGCAGCCGAGCGGGGAGCACAGATACGCAGTATTTT	CASSRAGSTDTQYF
few	TRBV9	TRBJ2-5	TRBD1	TGTGCCAGCAGCGTGGGACAGGGGGCCGGTGTTGAGACCCAGTACTTC	CASSVGQGAGVETQYF
many	TRBV7-8	TRBJ2-5	-	TGTGCCAGCAGCCGAAGGGTTTTCGGAGAGACCCAGTACTTC	CASSRRVFGETQYF
-	TRBV10-3	TRBJ2-6	-	TGTGCCATCAGTGAGTCAAGGGGGGGGCCCACTGGGGCCAACGTCCTGACTTTC	CAISESRGGPTGANVLTF
many	TRBV12-3/TRBV12-4	TRBJ1-2	TRBD1	TGTGCCAGCAGTTTAGGACAGGGTTTCGGCTACACCTTC	CASSLGQGFGYTF
many	TRBV5-1	TRBJ1-2	TRBD1	TGCGCCAGCAGCACACACCAGGGGGTTTCGAGCGGCTACACCTTC	CASSTHQGVSSGYTF
-	TRBV19	TRBJ2-3	-	TGTGCCAGTAGTAGAAGTGATACGCAGTATTTT	CASSRSDTQYF
few	TRBV5-1	TRBJ1-1	-	TGCGCCAGCAGCGCCGGGACTGAGAACACTGAAGCTTTCTTT	CASSAGTENTEAFF
few	TRBV6-5	TRBJ1-4	-	TGTGCCAGCAGTTACTCGATTAGGCGTGAAAAACTGTTTTTT	CASSYSIRREKLFF
few	TRBV5-6	TRBJ2-5	-	TGTGCCAGCAGCTTTCGATCCGGACAAGAGACCCAGTACTTC	CASSFRSGQETQYF
-	TRBV6-6	TRBJ1-2	-	TGTGCCAGCAGTTACCTGGACGGAGCTAACTATGGCTACACCTTC	CASSYLDGANYGYTF
few	TRBV19	TRBJ2-3	-	TGTGCCAGTAGTGGTAAGGGGGTCGGAACAGATACGCAGTATTTT	CASSGKGVGTDTQYF
many	TRBV12-3/TRBV12-4	TRBJ2-5	-	TGTGCCAGCAGTTTTGGGGCCGAGACCCAGTACTTC	CASSFGAETQYF
-	TRBV23-1	TRBJ1-1	-	TGCGCCAGCAGTCAAAATATCGCCGCCGAGCAGCGGAACACTGAAGCTTTCTTT	CASSQNIAAEQRNTEAFF
many	TRBV7-6	TRBJ2-2	-	TGTGCCAGCAGCTTAAGAACCGCCGGGGAGCTGTTTTTT	CASSLRTAGELFF
many	TRBV2	TRBJ2-4	TRBD1	TGTGCCAGCAGGCCGGCAGGGGGAGAGAACATTCAGTACTTC	CASRPAGGENIQYF
many	TRBV12-3/TRBV12-4	TRBJ1-5	-	TGTGCCAGCGTCGACAGGAGTAATCAGCCCCAGCATTTT	CASVDRSNQPQHF
many	TRBV28	TRBJ1-1	-	TGTGCCAGCAGGTTGATGAACACTGAAGCTTTCTTT	CASRLMNTEAFF
-	TRBV4-3	TRBJ2-3	TRBD2	TGCGCCAGCAGCCAAGATCCTAGCGGGGGCCTCCGCGTAGGCACAGATACGCAGTATTTT	CASSQDPSGGLRVGTDTQYF
many	TRBV12-3/TRBV12-4	TRBJ1-1	-	TGTGCCAGCAGTTTGACCCGGGTCAGGAGAACTGAAGCTTTCTTT	CASSLTRVRRTEAFF
many	TRBV7-2	TRBJ2-3	TRBD2	TGTGCCAGCAGCTTGGTTGGGGTTGCGGGGACTAACACAGATACGCAGTATTTT	CASSLVGVAGTNTDTQYF
many	TRBV20-1	TRBJ2-1	TRBD1	TGCAGTGCGCTACAGACAGGGGCCTACAATGAGCAGTTCTTC	CSALQTGAYNEQFF
-	TRBV4-1	TRBJ1-1	-	TGCGCCAGCAGCTCCAGGGAAAATAAAGGCCTGAACACTGAAGCTTTCTTT	CASSSRENKGLNTEAFF
-	TRBV12-3/TRBV12-4	TRBJ2-7	TRBD1	TGTGCCAGCAGCCAGGCCGGGACAGCCTTATACGAGCAGTACTTC	CASSQAGTALYEQYF
few	TRBV7-3	TRBJ2-3	TRBD2	TGTGCCAGCAGCCGTTCGGGGACTATTCGGGGCACAGATACGCAGTATTTT	CASSRSGTIRGTDTQYF
many	TRBV29-1	TRBJ2-1	TRBD2	TGCAGCGTCGGGGATAGCGGGGGCCTAGGGGATGAGCAGTTCTTC	CSVGDSGGLGDEQFF
few	TRBV30	TRBJ1-1	-	TGTGCCTCCGGGGGCAGGGTGAACACTGAAGCTTTCTTT	CASGGRVNTEAFF
-	TRBV28	TRBJ1-2	-	TGTGCCAGCAGTCCCGACAGTTCCCTCTACTATGGCTACACCTTC	CASSPDSSLYYGYTF
many	TRBV6-5	TRBJ1-1	-	TGTGCCAGCAGTTACCCCGGGCGCGCTGAAGCTTTCTTT	CASSYPGRAEAFF
few	TRBV7-9	TRBJ2-7	-	TGTGCCAGCAGCTTAATGGGGCACGAGCAGTACTTC	CASSLMGHEQYF
-	TRBV18	TRBJ2-2	TRBD1	TGTGCCAGCCTACGAGCAGGGGGCACCGGGGAGCTGTTTTTT	CASLRAGGTGELFF
few	TRBV7-9	TRBJ1-5	-	TGTGCCAGCAGCTTAGTCGGCCCCAGGAGGCAGCCCCAGCATTTT	CASSLVGPRRQPQHF
many	TRBV5-5	TRBJ1-6	-	TGTGCCAGCAGCCCCGGGACCTGGGATTCACCCCTCCACTTT	CASSPGTWDSPLHF
-	TRBV7-2	TRBJ1-1	TRBD1	TGTGCCAGCAGCCGACGGGACAGCTCAGTCACGAACACTGAAGCTTTCTTT	CASSRRDSSVTNTEAFF
many	TRBV5-1	TRBJ1-2	TRBD1	TGCGCCAGCAGCTTGGGGACAGGGGTAGATGGCTACACCTTC	CASSLGTGVDGYTF
few	TRBV19	TRBJ1-5	-	TGTGCTACGAGGGGCGCGCGCAATCAGCCCCAGCATTTT	CATRGARNQPQHF
few	TRBV20-1	TRBJ1-1	-	TGCAGTGCTAGTCAAGGGGGGGGAGAACTGAACACTGAAGCTTTCTTT	CSASQGGGELNTEAFF
many	TRBV12-3/TRBV12-4	TRBJ2-3	-	TGTGCCAGCAGTTTAAACGAGCGACCTAGCACAGATACGCAGTATTTT	CASSLNERPSTDTQYF
few	TRBV9	TRBJ2-1	-	TGTGCCAGCGCGGGGGCTGGACGGGAGCAGTTCTTC	CASAGAGREQFF
many	TRBV10-1	TRBJ2-3	-	TGCGCCAGCTCTGTCCACACCGCAGATACGCAGTATTTT	CASSVHTADTQYF
many	TRBV5-1	TRBJ2-1	-	TGCGCCAGCAGCTTGTTAGGGGGCTCCTACAATGAGCAGTTCTTC	CASSLLGGSYNEQFF
-	TRBV10-3	TRBJ1-1	TRBD1	TGTGCCATCAATGACAGGGACACTGAAGCTTTCTTT	CAINDRDTEAFF
many	TRBV3-1	TRBJ1-1	-	TGTGCCAGCTCCGACAGTAACACTGAAGCTTTCTTT	CASSDSNTEAFF
many	TRBV12-3/TRBV12-4	TRBJ1-1	TRBD1	TGTGCCAGCAGTTCACGGGACAGGGGCCGGAGAGCTTTCTTT	CASSSRDRGRRAFF
many	TRBV7-2	TRBJ2-2	TRBD1	TGTGCCAGCAGCGAGAGGACAGGGGGGGGCACCGGGGAGCTGTTTTTT	CASSERTGGGTGELFF
few	TRBV19	TRBJ1-2	-	TGTGCCAGTATGGATCTTGGGCGGCGGGGCTACACCTTC	CASMDLGRRGYTF
-	TRBV11-2	TRBJ2-6	-	TGTGCCAGCAGCGGGAACTCTGGGGCCAACGTCCTGACTTTC	CASSGNSGANVLTF
-	TRBV12-3/TRBV12-4	TRBJ2-3	-	TGTGCCAGCAGTTTATTCTTGGGGGGGCGCACAGATACGCAGTATTTT	CASSLFLGGRTDTQYF
-	TRBV4-3	TRBJ1-6	-	TGCGCCAGCAGCCAAGATCTAGGCAGGGTACTCTTCAATTCACCCCTCCACTTT	CASSQDLGRVLFNSPLHF
many	TRBV28	TRBJ1-2	-	TGTGCCAGCAGTTTTGGGGTAGACGGCTACACCTTC	CASSFGVDGYTF
few	TRBV5-4	TRBJ1-4	-	TGTGCCAGTCACCGATCAGGGGATAATGAAAAACTGTTTTTT	CASHRSGDNEKLFF
many	TRBV7-8	TRBJ2-7	TRBD1	TGTGCCAGCAGCTTAGCCTCCCCGGGACAGGGGGCCAACGAGCAGTACTTC	CASSLASPGQGANEQYF
-	TRBV7-2	TRBJ2-2	-	TGTGCCAGCAGCTGGATTGGCGGGGAGAACACCGGGGAGCTGTTTTTT	CASSWIGGENTGELFF
many	TRBV6-1	TRBJ1-1	TRBD1	TGTGCCAGCACGTTCGGACAGGGGGCTGGGAACACTGAAGCTTTCTTT	CASTFGQGAGNTEAFF
many	TRBV7-2	TRBJ2-3	-	TGTGCCAGCAGCCCCATGGGCCTAGGCACAGATACGCAGTATTTT	CASSPMGLGTDTQYF
few	TRBV20-1	TRBJ1-6	-	TGCAGTGCGATCGACAGTGGCATTCTGATCTCCTATAATTCACCCCTCCACTTT	CSAIDSGILISYNSPLHF